These 24 T cell receptor beta chains came from one sample sequenced in a study of identical twins. One entry per CDR3 protein results from TCRdb running MiXCR on the 5' RACE reads. The repertoire holds around 550,000 distinct CDR3 sequences, roughly 15% seen once, with nearly 0.45% in the top ten. These data also formed part of another study, on yellow fever vaccine responses in identical twins.

Input material: CD4+ T cells sorted from blood. These receptor sequences come from a woman younger than 30 in good health.

This clonotype has just a few counts. V and J are TRBV12-3 or TRBV12-4 and TRBJ2-1; D might be TRBD2 (5 bases). Trimming removed 4 bases at V and 9 bases at J, with 16 bases between. The CDR3 has 14 amino acids. CDR3 nucleotides: TGTGCCAGCAGTTCGGACTGGCGTCAGAGTGAGCAGTTCTTC. Its translation is CASSSDWRQSEQFF.

This clonotype turned up a few times. The chain uses TRBV6-4 and TRBJ2-2; TRBD1 agrees at 8 bases. The CDR3 consists of 15 residues. Germline V lookup: CDR1 MRHNA, CDR2 SNTAGT. V was clipped by 4 bases and J by 1 base; unmatched bases: 2. DNA of the CDR3: TGTGCCAGCAGTGGTGGGACAGGGAACACCGGGGAGCTGTTTTTT. This sequence encodes CASSGGTGNTGELFF.

This clonotype was seen only a few times. This chain links TRBV12-3 or TRBV12-4 with TRBJ2-1; D gene uncertain. V lost 6 bases and J lost 9, with 9 bases in between. The CDR3 spans 11 residues. The CDR3 DNA reads TGTGCCAGCAGGTTGAAGGGTGAGCAGTTCTTC. Amino acid sequence: CASRLKGEQFF.

The chain is built from TRBV5-1 and TRBJ2-7, with a weak D call TRBD2 (6 bases). In germline, CDR1 is SGHRS, CDR2 YFSETQ. This CDR3 has 18 amino acids. The V end lost 4 bases, the J end lost 3 bases, and 26 bases lay between the germline ends. The CDR3 region has the DNA TGCGCCAGCAGCCGCCGGGACTCCGGAAAGGGAAGGGACTACGAGCAGTACGTC. It is translated as CASSRRDSGKGRDYEQYV.

A few counts support this clonotype. The CDR3 here is CATSRDKGLAGGHQETQYF. CDR3 DNA: TGTGCCACCAGCAGAGATAAGGGACTAGCGGGGGGACACCAAGAGACCCAGTACTTC. The chain combines TRBV15 with TRBJ2-5; 15 bases align to TRBD2. V was clipped by 0 bases and J by 0 bases; unmatched bases: 5. This CDR3 contains 19 residues. The germline V gene encodes CDR1 LNHNV and CDR2 YYDKDF (reference sequence).

The chain employs TRBV10-3 and TRBJ2-1; TRBD1 agrees at 10 bases. There are 15 residues in the CDR3. Germline values: CDR1 ENHRY, CDR2 SYGVKD. V was clipped by 6 bases and J by 4 bases; unmatched bases: 6. The CDR3 protein is CAIRTDRGQYNEQFF. CDR3 nucleotide sequence: TGTGCCATCAGAACCGACAGGGGGCAATACAATGAGCAGTTCTTC.

In this sample, this clonotype turned up a few times. CDR3 nucleotide sequence: TGTGCCAGCTCACTGACAGGGATCTCAGAGACCCAGTACTTC. Its translation: CASSLTGISETQYF. This sequence joins TRBV18 and TRBJ2-5; 7 bases map to TRBD1. This CDR3 region has 14 residues. Germline values: CDR1 KGHSH, CDR2 LQKENI. The ends lost 4 bases at V and 4 bases at J; junction bases unmatched: 6.

The chain uses TRBV7-9 and TRBJ2-1; a possible D gene is TRBD1 (6 bases). Looked up from germline, CDR1 is SEHNR and CDR2 is FQNEAQ (reference sequence). V lost 6 bases to trimming and J lost 10 bases, with 16 bases between them. This CDR3 has 13 residues. CDR3 loop: CASRPTGSWEQFF. Written as DNA, the CDR3 is TGTGCCAGCAGGCCAACAGGGTCCTGGGAGCAGTTCTTC.

V usage is TRBV20-1 and J usage is TRBJ2-7, with D perhaps matching TRBD2 (5 bases). CDR1 DFQATT and CDR2 SNEGSKA come from the germline V gene (reference sequence). The CDR3 runs to 14 residues. V gave up 0 bases and J gave up 6 bases, with 15 bases separating them. The CDR3 DNA follows: TGCAGTGCTAGAGATCCGGCGAGGGTATGCGAGCAGTACGTC. Its translation: CSARDPARVCEQYV.

This clonotype showed up just a few times. The gene calls are TRBV6-5 and TRBJ2-3, with 10 bases matching TRBD2. V shed 0 bases, J shed 1 base, and the junction held 4 bases outside the gene matches. The CDR3 extends over 17 amino acids. Germline V gene lookup returns CDR1 MNHEY and CDR2 SVGAGI. For the CDR3, the DNA is TGTGCCAGCAGTTACTCGAATAGCGGGGGGCGCACAGATACGCAGTATTTT. Protein: CASSYSNSGGRTDTQYF.

This chain connects TRBV12-3 or TRBV12-4 to TRBJ2-7; 13 bases match TRBD2. With V trimmed by 3 bases and J by 3 bases, 2 bases remained unmatched. The CDR3 contains 15 residues. DNA of the CDR3: TGTGCCAGCAGTTTCGGGACTAGCGGGAACTACGAGCAGTACTTC. Translating gives CASSFGTSGNYEQYF.

V is TRBV20-1 and J is TRBJ2-1; D possibly corresponds to TRBD2 (6 bases). This CDR3 is built from 13 residues. CDR1 is DFQATT, CDR2 SNEGSKA, per germline (reference sequence). Trimming shortened V by 6 bases and J by 6 bases, and 15 bases separated the two germline ends. The CDR3 DNA sequence: TGCAGTGCCCCCCCTAGCGTAGTCAATGAGCAGTTCTTC. As protein: CSAPPSVVNEQFF.

This clonotype was counted only a few times. V and J are TRBV10-3 and TRBJ2-5; unclear D gene. Trimming stripped 2 bases from V and 5 bases from J, with 6 bases between. This CDR3 is built from 12 residues. Per the germline V gene, CDR1 is ENHRY and CDR2 is SYGVKD. The CDR3 nucleotides are TGTGCCATCAGTGAGATCTCGGAGACCCAGTACTTC. This encodes CAISEISETQYF.

The chain recombines TRBV5-1 with TRBJ1-1; weak D call: TRBD1 (5 bases). V lost 1 base and J lost 1, with 11 bases in between. CDR1 is SGHRS, CDR2 YFSETQ, per germline. There are 15 residues in the CDR3. CDR3 DNA: TGCGCCAGCAGCTTGTTTCGGGGGACGAACACTGAAGCTTTCTTT. Its translation: CASSLFRGTNTEAFF.

This clonotype showed up just once. The chain carries TRBV11-2 and TRBJ2-3; D remains unclear. CDR1 is SGHAT, CDR2 FQNNGV, per germline. Between the trimmed V and J ends, which lost 4 bases and 2 bases, there was a span of 13 bases. This CDR3 has 15 amino acids. The CDR3 is CASSYDPTSTDTQYF. The CDR3 nucleotides read TGTGCCAGCAGCTACGACCCTACCTCCACAGATACGCAGTATTTT.

This clonotype appeared a few times. The V gene is TRBV15, the J gene TRBJ2-2; 9 bases fit TRBD1. With V trimmed by 0 bases and J by 5 bases, 13 bases remained unmatched. The germline gives CDR1 LNHNV, CDR2 YYDKDF (reference sequence). The CDR3 covers 19 residues. The DNA for the CDR3 is TGTGCCACCAGCAGAGATCTGAAAGGACAGGGGTTTGGGACCGGGGAGCTGTTTTTT. Residues: CATSRDLKGQGFGTGELFF.

CDR3 DNA sequence: TGCGCCAGCAGCCTGGGACTAGCGGGGGGGAATCGAGAGACCCAGTACTTC. Protein: CASSLGLAGGNRETQYF. The J gene is TRBJ2-5, the V gene TRBV5-1; 16 nucleotides match TRBD2. The junction had 7 bases not matched to a gene; V was cut back by 4 bases and J by 4 bases. Germline V gene data show CDR1 as SGHRS and CDR2 as YFSETQ. This CDR3 has 17 amino acids. The variable domain in full, completed from reference TRBV5-1 and TRBJ2-5, reads KAGVTQTPRYLIKTRGQQVTLSCSPISGHRSVSWYQQTPGQGLQFLFEYFSETQRNKGNFPGRFSGRQFSNSRSEMNVSTLELGDSALYLCASSLGLAGGNRETQYFGPGTRLLVL.

This clonotype has ten or more counts. This chain uses TRBV29-1 with TRBJ2-3; TRBD1 or TRBD2 may be the D gene (5 bases each). Trimming pared 6 bases from V and 5 bases from J, leaving 21 bases between. Germline loops: CDR1 SQVTM, CDR2 ANQGSEA. CDR3 length equals 15 residues. CDR3 amino acids: CSVADPVKGRDTQYF. CDR3 DNA sequence: TGCAGCGTCGCGGACCCGGTTAAGGGGAGAGATACGCAGTATTTT.

The chain uses TRBV10-3 and TRBJ2-7, with 8 bases that match TRBD2. Germline V CDR1 and CDR2: ENHRY, SYGVKD. Trimming at V came to 4 bases and at J to 5 bases, leaving 7 bases not matched to a gene. The CDR3 contains 14 residues. CDR3 DNA sequence: TGTGCCATCAGTGGTCAGCGGGAGAAACACGAGCAGTACTTC. Its translation is CAISGQREKHEQYF.

The V gene is TRBV6-6, the J gene TRBJ1-1; D uncertain. The germline V and J ends were trimmed by 8 bases and 2 bases, with 12 bases remaining between them. The CDR3 is 13 amino acids. Germline V gene sequence: CDR1 MNHNY, CDR2 SVGAGI (reference sequence). CDR3 DNA sequence: TGTGCCAGCGGTAATGGAGGTAACACTGAAGCTTTCTTT. The encoded protein is CASGNGGNTEAFF.

The sample holds a few counts of this clonotype. The rearrangement uses TRBV28 and TRBJ2-4; 9 bases align to TRBD1. J lost 3 bases, V lost 4 bases, and 19 bases had no gene match. Germline values: CDR1 MDHEN, CDR2 SYDVKM. The CDR3 is made up of 20 amino acids. The CDR3 protein is CASSSRGGTGRVSGKNIQYF. CDR3 sequence (DNA): TGTGCCAGCAGTTCCCGCGGAGGGACAGGGAGGGTGTCGGGCAAAAACATTCAGTACTTC.

CDR3 in amino acids: CASWDPGDNEQFF. The CDR3 region has the DNA TGTGCCAGCTGGGACCCAGGGGACAATGAGCAGTTCTTC. This sequence joins TRBV6-2 or TRBV6-3 and TRBJ2-1; TRBD1 might be the D (6 bases). Germline V gives CDR1 MNHEY, CDR2 SVGEGT. V was trimmed by 8 bases and J by 5 bases, leaving 13 bases between them. The CDR3 consists of 13 residues.

This clonotype was seen a handful of times. The J gene is TRBJ1-5, the V gene TRBV18; the D gene is possibly TRBD1 (6 bases). This CDR3 has 13 residues. Germline V gene sequence: CDR1 KGHSH, CDR2 LQKENI. Deletions cut 8 bases from V and 5 bases from J, with 13 bases between. The CDR3 coding sequence is TGTGCCAGCACCACAGGGTTGTATCAGCCCCAGCATTTT. Protein product: CASTTGLYQPQHF.

The chain couples TRBV5-4 to TRBJ1-1; TRBD1 might be the D (6 bases). The CDR3 extends over 15 amino acids. Trimming took 3 bases from V and 0 from J, leaving 12 bases between them. Germline CDR1 SGHNT, CDR2 YYREEE (reference sequence). For the CDR3, the DNA is TGTGCCAGCAGCTCCGCGACAGGAGTGAACACTGAAGCTTTCTTT. It encodes CASSSATGVNTEAFF.